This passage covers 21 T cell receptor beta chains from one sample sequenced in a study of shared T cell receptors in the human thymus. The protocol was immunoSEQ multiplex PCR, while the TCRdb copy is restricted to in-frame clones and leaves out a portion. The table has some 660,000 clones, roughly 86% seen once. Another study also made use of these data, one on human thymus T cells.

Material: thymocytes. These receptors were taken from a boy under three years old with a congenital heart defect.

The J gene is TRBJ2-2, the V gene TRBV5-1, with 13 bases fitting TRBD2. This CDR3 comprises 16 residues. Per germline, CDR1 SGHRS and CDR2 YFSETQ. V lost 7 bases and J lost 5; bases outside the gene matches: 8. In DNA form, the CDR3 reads TGCGCCAGCGCGGGGACTAGCGGGGCGTTAACCGGGGAGCTGTTTTTT. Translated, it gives CASAGTSGALTGELFF.

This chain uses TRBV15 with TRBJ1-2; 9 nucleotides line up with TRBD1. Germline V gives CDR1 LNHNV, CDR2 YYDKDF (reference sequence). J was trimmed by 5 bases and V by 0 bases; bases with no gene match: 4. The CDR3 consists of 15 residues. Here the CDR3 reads CATSREGQGRYGYTF. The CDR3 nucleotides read TGTGCCACCAGCAGAGAAGGACAGGGGAGGTATGGCTACACCTTC.

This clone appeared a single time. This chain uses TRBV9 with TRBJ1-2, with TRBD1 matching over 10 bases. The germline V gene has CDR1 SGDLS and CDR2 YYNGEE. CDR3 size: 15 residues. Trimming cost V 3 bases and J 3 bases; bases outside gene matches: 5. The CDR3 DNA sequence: TGTGCCAGCAGCGACTCGACAGGGGGCCACTATGGCTACACCTTC. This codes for CASSDSTGGHYGYTF. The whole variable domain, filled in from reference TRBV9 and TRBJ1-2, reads DSGVTQTPKHLITATGQRVTLRCSPRSGDLSVYWYQQSLDQGLQFLIQYYNGEERAKGNILERFSAQQFPDLHSELNLSSLELGDSALYFCASSDSTGGHYGYTFGSGTRLTVV.

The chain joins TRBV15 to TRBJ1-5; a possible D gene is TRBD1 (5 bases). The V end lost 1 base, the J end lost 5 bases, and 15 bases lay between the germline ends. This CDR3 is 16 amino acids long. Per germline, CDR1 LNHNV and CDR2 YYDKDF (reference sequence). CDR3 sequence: CATSRASMSGDQPQHF. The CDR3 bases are TGTGCCACCAGCAGAGCCTCGATGTCGGGGGATCAGCCCCAGCATTTT.

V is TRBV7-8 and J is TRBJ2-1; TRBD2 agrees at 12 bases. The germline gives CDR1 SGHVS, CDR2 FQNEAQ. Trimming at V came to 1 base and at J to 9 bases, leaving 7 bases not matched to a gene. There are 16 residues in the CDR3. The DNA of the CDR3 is TGTGCCAGCAGCTTAGTCGCTAGCGGGGGGGCCCGTGAGCAGTTCTTC. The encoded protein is CASSLVASGGAREQFF.

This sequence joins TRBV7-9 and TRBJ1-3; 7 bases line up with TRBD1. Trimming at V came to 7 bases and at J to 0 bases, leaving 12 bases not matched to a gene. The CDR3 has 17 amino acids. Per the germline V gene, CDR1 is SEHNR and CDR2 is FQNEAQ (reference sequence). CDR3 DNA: TGTGCCAGCATCAAAACCGGGACAGCCATCTCTGGAAACACCATATATTTT. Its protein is CASIKTGTAISGNTIYF.

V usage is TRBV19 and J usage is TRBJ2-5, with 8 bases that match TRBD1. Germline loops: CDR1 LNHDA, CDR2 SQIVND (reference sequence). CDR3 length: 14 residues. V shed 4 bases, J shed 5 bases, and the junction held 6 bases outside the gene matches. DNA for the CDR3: TGTGCCAGTAGTAGAAGGACAGGGCAGGAGACCCAGTACTTC. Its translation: CASSRRTGQETQYF.

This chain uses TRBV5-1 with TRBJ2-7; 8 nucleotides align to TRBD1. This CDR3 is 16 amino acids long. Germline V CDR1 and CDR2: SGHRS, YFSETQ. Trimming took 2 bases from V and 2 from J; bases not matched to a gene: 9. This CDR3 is CASSFSPGQATYEQYF. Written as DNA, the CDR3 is TGCGCCAGCAGCTTTTCCCCGGGACAGGCGACCTACGAGCAGTACTTC. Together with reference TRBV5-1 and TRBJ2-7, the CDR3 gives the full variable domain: KAGVTQTPRYLIKTRGQQVTLSCSPISGHRSVSWYQQTPGQGLQFLFEYFSETQRNKGNFPGRFSGRQFSNSRSEMNVSTLELGDSALYLCASSFSPGQATYEQYFGPGTRLTVT.

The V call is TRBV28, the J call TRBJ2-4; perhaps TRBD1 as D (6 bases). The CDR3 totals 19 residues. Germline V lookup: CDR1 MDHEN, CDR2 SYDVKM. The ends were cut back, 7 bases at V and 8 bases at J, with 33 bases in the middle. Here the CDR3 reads CASTLRQESYPTGKYIQYF. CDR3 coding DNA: TGTGCCAGCACCCTTCGACAGGAATCATATCCCACGGGCAAGTACATTCAGTACTTC.

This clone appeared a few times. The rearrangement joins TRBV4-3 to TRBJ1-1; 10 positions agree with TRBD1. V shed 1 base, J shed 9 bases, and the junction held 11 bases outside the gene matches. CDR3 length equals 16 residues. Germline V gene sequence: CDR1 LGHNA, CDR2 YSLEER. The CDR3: CASSQGPGQGSPKAFF. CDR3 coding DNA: TGCGCCAGCAGCCAAGGGCCGGGACAGGGGTCCCCCAAAGCTTTCTTT.

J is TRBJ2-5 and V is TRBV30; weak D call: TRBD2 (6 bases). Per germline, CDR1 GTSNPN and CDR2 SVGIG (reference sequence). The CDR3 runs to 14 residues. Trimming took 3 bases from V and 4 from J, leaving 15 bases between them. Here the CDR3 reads CAWRGGMRGETQYF. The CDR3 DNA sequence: TGTGCCTGGAGAGGCGGGATGAGGGGAGAGACCCAGTACTTC.

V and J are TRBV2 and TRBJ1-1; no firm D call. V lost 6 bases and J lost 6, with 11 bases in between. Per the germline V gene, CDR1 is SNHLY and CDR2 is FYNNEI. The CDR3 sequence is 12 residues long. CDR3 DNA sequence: TGTGCCAGCAGAGTATTCCAGTCTGAAGCTTTCTTT. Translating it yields CASRVFQSEAFF.

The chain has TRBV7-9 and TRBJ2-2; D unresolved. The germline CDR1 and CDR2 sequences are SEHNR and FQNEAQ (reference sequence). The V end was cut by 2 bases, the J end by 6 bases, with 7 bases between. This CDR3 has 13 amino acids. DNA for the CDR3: TGTGCCAGCAGCTTACTAACTCCCGGGGAGCTGTTTTTT. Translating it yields CASSLLTPGELFF.

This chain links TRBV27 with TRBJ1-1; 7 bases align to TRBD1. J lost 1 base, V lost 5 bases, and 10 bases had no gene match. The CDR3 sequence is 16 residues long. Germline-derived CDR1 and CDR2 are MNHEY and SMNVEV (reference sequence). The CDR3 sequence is CASSDGQALGNTEAFF. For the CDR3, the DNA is TGTGCCAGCAGTGACGGACAGGCATTAGGGAACACTGAAGCTTTCTTT.

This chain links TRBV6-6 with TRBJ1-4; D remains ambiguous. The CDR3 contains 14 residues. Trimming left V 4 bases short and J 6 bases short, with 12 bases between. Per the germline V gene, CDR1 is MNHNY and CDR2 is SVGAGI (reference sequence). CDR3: CASSFLLTDEKLFF. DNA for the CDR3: TGTGCCAGCAGTTTCCTCTTGACTGATGAAAAACTGTTTTTT.

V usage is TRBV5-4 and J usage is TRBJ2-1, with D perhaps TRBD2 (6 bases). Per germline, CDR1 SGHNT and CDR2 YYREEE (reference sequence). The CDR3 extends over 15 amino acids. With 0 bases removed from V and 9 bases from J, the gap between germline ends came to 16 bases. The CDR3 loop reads CASSLELAVGCEQFF. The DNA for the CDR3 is TGTGCCAGCAGCTTGGAGTTAGCGGTGGGTTGTGAGCAGTTCTTC.

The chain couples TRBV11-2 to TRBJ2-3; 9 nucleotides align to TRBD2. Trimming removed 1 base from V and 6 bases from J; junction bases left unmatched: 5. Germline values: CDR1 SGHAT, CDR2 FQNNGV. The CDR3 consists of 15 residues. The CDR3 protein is CASSLVSGRNDTQYF. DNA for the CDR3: TGTGCCAGCAGCTTAGTTAGCGGGAGAAACGATACGCAGTATTTT.

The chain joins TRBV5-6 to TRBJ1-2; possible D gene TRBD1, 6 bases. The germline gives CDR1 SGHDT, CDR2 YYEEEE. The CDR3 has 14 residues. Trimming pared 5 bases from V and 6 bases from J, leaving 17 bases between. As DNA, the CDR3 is TGTGCCAGCAGTCATGGAGCAGGGGTACATGGCTACACCTTC. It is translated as CASSHGAGVHGYTF.

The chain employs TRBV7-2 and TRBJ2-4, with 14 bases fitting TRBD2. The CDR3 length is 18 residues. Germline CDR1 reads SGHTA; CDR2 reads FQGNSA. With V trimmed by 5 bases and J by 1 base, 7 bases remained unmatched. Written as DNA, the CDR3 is TGTGCCAGCAGCCCCGGACTAGCGGGGGGATGGGCCAAAAACATTCAGTACTTC. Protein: CASSPGLAGGWAKNIQYF.

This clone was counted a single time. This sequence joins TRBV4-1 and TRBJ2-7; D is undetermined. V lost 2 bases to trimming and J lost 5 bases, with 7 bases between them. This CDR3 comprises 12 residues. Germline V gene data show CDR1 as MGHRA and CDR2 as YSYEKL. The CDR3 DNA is TGCGCCAGCAGCCAATCTGGAGACGAGCAGTACTTC. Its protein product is CASSQSGDEQYF.

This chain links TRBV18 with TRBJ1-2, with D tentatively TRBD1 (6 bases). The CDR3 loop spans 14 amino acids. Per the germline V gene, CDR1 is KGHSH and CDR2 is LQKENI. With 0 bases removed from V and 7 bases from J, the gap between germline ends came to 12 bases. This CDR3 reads CASSPPAGESGYTF. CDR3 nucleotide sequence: TGTGCCAGCTCACCACCGGCAGGGGAAAGTGGCTACACCTTC.